One sample yielded the 28 T cell receptor beta chains listed below, sequenced in a study of CD8 T cells in Susac syndrome. Reverse transcription of roughly 0.5 to 1 ug RNA used random hexamers. TCRdb re-analysed the immunoSEQ multiplex PCR reads in MiXCR, keeping a single row per CDR3 protein. Of approximately 130,000 distinct CDR3 sequences in the sample, more than 75% were seen once. Specimen: CD8+ T cells from PBMCs. These receptors all stem from a human donor with multiple sclerosis.

The genes are TRBV5-1 and TRBJ2-7; TRBD1 matches 7 bases. Germline V lookup: CDR1 SGHRS, CDR2 YFSETQ. This CDR3 is built from 16 residues. Germline trimming cut 2 bases from V and 3 bases from J; bases unmatched to any gene: 11. The CDR3 DNA sequence: TGCGCCAGCAGCTTCCACGACAGGGCAGGACTCTACGAGCAGTACTTC. This gives the protein CASSFHDRAGLYEQYF.

This clonotype showed up just a few times. The V call is TRBV6-2 or TRBV6-3, the J call TRBJ2-5; D remains ambiguous. The V end was cut by 2 bases, the J end by 5 bases, with 3 bases between. Looked up from germline, CDR1 is MNHEY and CDR2 is SVGEGT. This CDR3 has 11 residues. The DNA for the CDR3 is TGTGCCAGCAGTTACCCGGAGACCCAGTACTTC. This sequence encodes CASSYPETQYF.

V gene TRBV6-2 or TRBV6-3 combines with J gene TRBJ2-1; 8 bases are a match to TRBD1. Germline V gives CDR1 MNHEY, CDR2 SVGEGT. The CDR3 contains 14 residues. V shed 6 bases and J 6 bases; nucleotides not matched to a gene: 7. CDR3 nucleotide sequence: TGTGCCAGCAGACAGGGGGTAAATGGCAATGAGCAGTTCTTC. Amino acids: CASRQGVNGNEQFF.

This chain uses TRBV5-4 with TRBJ2-2; the D is unclear. CDR3 length: 15 amino acids. From germline, CDR1 is SGHNT and CDR2 YYREEE (reference sequence). With 5 bases removed from V and 4 bases from J, the gap between germline ends came to 15 bases. The CDR3: CASRGSEVGTGELFF. In DNA form, the CDR3 reads TGTGCCAGCAGGGGCTCTGAGGTCGGCACCGGGGAGCTGTTTTTT. Supplemented by reference TRBV5-4 and TRBJ2-2, the full variable domain reads ETGVTQSPTHLIKTRGQQVTLRCSSQSGHNTVSWYQQALGQGPQFIFQYYREEENGRGNFPPRFSGLQFPNYSSELNVNALELDDSALYLCASRGSEVGTGELFFGEGSRLTVL.

The chain employs TRBV29-1 and TRBJ2-2; no clear D. Trimming stripped 3 bases from V and 5 bases from J, with 4 bases between. The CDR3 spans 11 residues. Germline V gene lookup returns CDR1 SQVTM and CDR2 ANQGSEA. The CDR3, as DNA: TGCAGCGTTGAGAGTACCGGGGAGCTGTTTTTT. Protein product: CSVESTGELFF.

This chain joins TRBV20-1 and TRBJ2-7, with 13 bases lining up with TRBD2. The CDR3 has 15 residues. Trimming at V came to 5 bases and at J to 4 bases, leaving 8 bases not matched to a gene. Germline V CDR1 and CDR2: DFQATT, SNEGSKA (reference sequence). CDR3 sequence: CSARTSGRGSYEQYF. DNA for the CDR3: TGCAGTGCTCGGACTAGCGGGAGAGGAAGTTACGAGCAGTACTTC.

This clonotype has a handful of counts. The chain carries TRBV7-2 and TRBJ1-2; D is unresolved. The V and J ends lost 5 bases and 1 base respectively, with 8 bases between them. Germline assignment: CDR1 SGHTA and CDR2 FQGNSA. The CDR3 sequence is 13 residues long. The CDR3 sequence: CASSPTDNYGYTF. CDR3 DNA sequence: TGTGCCAGCAGCCCCACAGATAACTATGGCTACACCTTC.

This rearrangement joins TRBV27 to TRBJ1-1, with 8 bases identical to TRBD1. Germline CDR1 MNHEY, CDR2 SMNVEV (reference sequence). This CDR3 has 15 amino acids. The trim removed 6 bases at V and 0 bases at J, leaving 6 bases unmatched. Here the CDR3 DNA reads TGTGCCAGCAGGTTACAGGGGGGTATGAACACTGAAGCTTTCTTT. Its translation: CASRLQGGMNTEAFF.

This chain connects TRBV3-1 to TRBJ1-5, with TRBD1 identical over 10 bases. J gave up 6 bases and V 4 bases, and 3 bases lay outside the gene matches. This CDR3 region has 14 residues. Germline CDR1 LGHDT, CDR2 YNNKEL (reference sequence). Here the CDR3 DNA reads TGTGCCAGCAGCCCCCGGGACAGGGGTCAGCCCCAGCATTTT. It encodes CASSPRDRGQPQHF.

There are a few counts of this clonotype. This rearrangement joins TRBV6-1 to TRBJ2-7; either TRBD1 or TRBD2 may fit D (5 bases each). Between the trimmed V and J ends, which lost 5 bases and 5 bases, there was a span of 16 bases. Germline V gene data show CDR1 as MNHNS and CDR2 as SASEGT. The CDR3 has 14 amino acids. The CDR3 bases are TGTGCCAGCAGTTCCCCTCGTGAGGGGAACGAGCAGTACTTC. Its protein product is CASSSPREGNEQYF.

This chain links TRBV20-1 with TRBJ2-1, with D perhaps given as TRBD1 or TRBD2 (6 bases each). CDR3 size: 14 residues. Trimming left V 6 bases short and J 3 bases short, with 15 bases between. Germline V gene lookup returns CDR1 DFQATT and CDR2 SNEGSKA (reference sequence). CDR3 protein: CSAPVEGDYNEQFF. CDR3 coding DNA: TGCAGTGCCCCCGTGGAGGGGGACTACAATGAGCAGTTCTTC.

This clonotype was observed once. This rearrangement joins TRBV27 to TRBJ2-1; D not resolved. CDR1 MNHEY and CDR2 SMNVEV come from the germline V gene (reference sequence). The V end was cut by 8 bases, the J end by 4 bases, with 12 bases between. CDR3 length: 13 residues. CDR3 DNA: TGTGCCAGCGGGATCGGTGAATACAATGAGCAGTTCTTC. Protein sequence: CASGIGEYNEQFF.

This chain joins TRBV14 and TRBJ2-1; D is tentatively TRBD1 or TRBD2 (7 bases each). The CDR3 has 16 residues. Germline CDR1 and CDR2: SGHDN and FVKESK. The V gene lost 4 bases and the J gene lost 6 bases, with 19 bases spanning the gap. CDR3 amino acids: CASSPRGTKQRNEQFF. As DNA, the CDR3 is TGTGCCAGCAGCCCCAGGGGGACTAAACAACGCAATGAGCAGTTCTTC.

V and J are TRBV7-9 and TRBJ1-5; perhaps TRBD1 as D (5 bases). Germline-derived CDR1 and CDR2 are SEHNR and FQNEAQ (reference sequence). V lost 5 bases and J 7 bases, leaving 18 bases between the germline ends. This CDR3 is 15 amino acids long. As DNA, the CDR3 is TGTGCCAGCAGCCCAACGGAGGGGACCGACCAGCCCCAGCATTTT. This encodes CASSPTEGTDQPQHF.

The V gene is TRBV28, the J gene TRBJ2-3; 9 bases align to TRBD2. The CDR3 is 13 residues long. The J segment lost 5 bases and the V segment lost 7 bases, leaving 4 bases of the junction unmatched. In germline, CDR1 is MDHEN, CDR2 SYDVKM. CDR3 amino acids: CASKAGGKDTQYF. CDR3 DNA: TGTGCCAGCAAAGCGGGAGGTAAAGATACGCAGTATTTT.

V is TRBV14 and J is TRBJ1-2; no reliable D call. V dropped 3 bases and J dropped 6 bases, with 11 bases sitting between them. CDR1 SGHDN and CDR2 FVKESK come from the germline V gene. This CDR3 comprises 13 residues. The CDR3, as DNA: TGTGCCAGCAGCCAGTCGGGTGTTCATGGCTACACCTTC. This translates into CASSQSGVHGYTF.

This clonotype came up once. The V and J genes are TRBV7-8 and TRBJ2-3; maybe TRBD2 (6 bases). Trimming took off 1 base at V and 6 bases at J, with 11 bases between the two ends. Germline CDR1 is SGHVS and CDR2 is FQNEAQ. The CDR3 is made up of 14 amino acids. CDR3 residues: CASSLERERDTQYF. CDR3 DNA: TGTGCCAGCAGCTTAGAACGGGAGAGGGATACGCAGTATTTT.

This chain joins TRBV27 and TRBJ1-5, with D maybe TRBD1 (6 bases). From germline, CDR1 is MNHEY and CDR2 SMNVEV (reference sequence). V was cut by 6 bases and J by 7 bases, with 13 bases left in between. The CDR3 sequence is 13 residues long. CDR3 residues: CASRDSSGQPQHF. CDR3 DNA: TGTGCCAGCAGGGACAGTTCCGGCCAGCCCCAGCATTTT.

The chain combines TRBV27 with TRBJ1-1; D gene unclear. V was cut by 2 bases and J by 8 bases, with 12 bases left in between. The CDR3 totals 13 residues. The germline CDR1 and CDR2 sequences are MNHEY and SMNVEV (reference sequence). Here the CDR3 reads CASSLGRGSEAFF. In DNA, the CDR3 is TGTGCCAGCAGTTTAGGCCGAGGAAGCGAAGCTTTCTTT.

The rearrangement links TRBV7-9 to TRBJ2-1; D gene unclear. CDR1 is SEHNR, CDR2 FQNEAQ, per germline (reference sequence). Deletions cut 5 bases from V and 7 bases from J, with 21 bases between. This CDR3 spans 16 amino acids. In DNA form, the CDR3 reads TGTGCCAGCAGCCCCCACAACACGGCTATGTGGAATGAGCAGTTCTTC. It translates to CASSPHNTAMWNEQFF.

The V gene is TRBV6-6, the J gene TRBJ1-2; 8 positions agree with TRBD1. This CDR3 is built from 13 residues. J lost 6 bases, V lost 6 bases, and 6 bases had no gene match. Germline V gene lookup returns CDR1 MNHNY and CDR2 SVGAGI (reference sequence). CDR3 residues: CASSGQGMDGYTF. Here the CDR3 DNA reads TGTGCCAGCAGCGGACAGGGAATGGATGGCTACACCTTC.

This clonotype was seen a handful of times. J is TRBJ2-3 and V is TRBV20-1; 14 nucleotides line up with TRBD2. The CDR3 consists of 17 residues. Germline-derived CDR1 and CDR2 are DFQATT and SNEGSKA (reference sequence). V was clipped by 4 bases and J by 2 bases; unmatched bases: 8. The CDR3 is CSATGLAGEGPTDTQYF. The CDR3 nucleotides read TGCAGTGCTACGGGACTAGCGGGAGAGGGACCCACAGATACGCAGTATTTT.

The chain joins TRBV12-3 or TRBV12-4 to TRBJ1-4, with 9 bases matching TRBD1. CDR3 size: 19 residues. With 4 bases clipped from V and 0 bases from J, the junction kept 12 bases outside the gene matches. The CDR3 DNA reads as TGTGCCAGCAGTTCCCGGGACAGGGTTATTACTGCAACTAATGAAAAACTGTTTTTT. This encodes CASSSRDRVITATNEKLFF.

This clonotype is a singleton in its sample. The CDR3 nucleotides are TGTGCCAGCAGCCACCCTCCGGGGACAGCGAGCTCCTACGAGCAGTACTTC. Protein: CASSHPPGTASSYEQYF. This rearrangement joins TRBV4-2 to TRBJ2-7; 7 nucleotides align to TRBD1. CDR1 LGHNA and CDR2 YNFKEQ come from the germline V gene. V gave up 3 bases and J gave up 0 bases; unmatched junction bases: 11. The CDR3 is made up of 17 amino acids.

V usage is TRBV20-1 and J usage is TRBJ2-5; TRBD1 or TRBD2 may be the D gene (5 bases each). The CDR3 extends over 13 amino acids. Germline values: CDR1 DFQATT, CDR2 SNEGSKA (reference sequence). V lost 3 bases and J 3 bases, leaving 11 bases between the germline ends. The DNA of the CDR3 is TGCAGTGCTAGCGAGGGGCTTGAAGAGACCCAGTACTTC. This encodes CSASEGLEETQYF.

The chain has TRBV5-6 and TRBJ1-5; D ambiguous. The length of the CDR3 is 19 residues. Germline loops: CDR1 SGHDT, CDR2 YYEEEE. The germline V and J ends were trimmed by 0 bases and 7 bases, with 26 bases remaining between them. The CDR3 DNA is TGTGCCAGCAGCTTGGGGGGTCGCGGATCCACTCACCGGGCACAGCCCCAGCATTTT. Its translation is CASSLGGRGSTHRAQPQHF.

The chain recombines TRBV9 with TRBJ2-7; D gene ambiguous. Trimming removed 0 bases from V and 0 bases from J, with 10 bases in between. Germline assignment: CDR1 SGDLS and CDR2 YYNGEE. CDR3 length: 15 residues. This CDR3 reads CASSVDADASYEQYF. CDR3 DNA sequence: TGTGCCAGCAGCGTAGATGCGGACGCCTCCTACGAGCAGTACTTC.

The chain joins TRBV11-3 to TRBJ2-5; D possibly corresponds to TRBD2 (5 bases). Trimming cost V 5 bases and J 2 bases, with 18 bases left between them. Per germline, CDR1 SGHNT and CDR2 YENEEA. This CDR3 is built from 16 residues. Here the CDR3 reads CASSPRTGNDQETQYF. Here the CDR3 DNA reads TGTGCCAGCAGCCCTAGGACGGGGAATGATCAAGAGACCCAGTACTTC.